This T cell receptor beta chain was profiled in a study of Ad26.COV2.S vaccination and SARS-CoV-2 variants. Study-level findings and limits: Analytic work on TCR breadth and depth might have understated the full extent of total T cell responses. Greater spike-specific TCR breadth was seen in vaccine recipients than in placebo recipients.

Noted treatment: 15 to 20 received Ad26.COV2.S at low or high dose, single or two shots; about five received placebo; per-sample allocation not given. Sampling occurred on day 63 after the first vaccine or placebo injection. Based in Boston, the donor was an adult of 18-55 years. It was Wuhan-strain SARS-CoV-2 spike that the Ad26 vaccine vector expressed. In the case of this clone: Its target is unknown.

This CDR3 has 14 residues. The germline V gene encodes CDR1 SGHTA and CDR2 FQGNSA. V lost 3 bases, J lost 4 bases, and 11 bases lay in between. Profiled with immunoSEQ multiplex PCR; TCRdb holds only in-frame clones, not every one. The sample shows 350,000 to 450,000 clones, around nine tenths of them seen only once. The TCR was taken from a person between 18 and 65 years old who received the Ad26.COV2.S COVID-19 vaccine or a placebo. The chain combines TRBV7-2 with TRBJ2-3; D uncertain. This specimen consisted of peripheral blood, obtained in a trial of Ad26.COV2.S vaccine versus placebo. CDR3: CASSFGDFADTQYF. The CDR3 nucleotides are TGTGCCAGCAGCTTCGGCGATTTCGCAGATACGCAGTATTTT.